This T cell receptor (beta chain) is from a study of blood T cell repertoires in COVID-19. Study information: Samples came from the United States, Italy and Spain, spanning acute and convalescent COVID-19.

Individuals aged about 18 to 100 years were recruited from 24 US areas. The table came from immunoSEQ multiplex PCR; TCRdb's copy has only in-frame clones and leaves some out. The sample records about 380,000 clones, about 90% being singletons. The sequencing input was PBMCs or T cells enriched from blood (not recorded which). The clonotype comes from a woman younger than 45 who had recovered from COVID-19.

The DNA for the CDR3 is TGTGCCAGCAGCCCCACTAGCCTGGGGCAAGAGACCCAGTACTTC. It codes for CASSPTSLGQETQYF. J is TRBJ2-5 and V is TRBV3-1 (or the pseudogene TRBV3-2), with D perhaps TRBD2 (6 bases). The germline CDR1 and CDR2 sequences are LGHDT and YNNKEL (reference sequence). The V gene lost 4 bases and the J gene lost 2 bases, with 14 bases spanning the gap. The length of the CDR3 is 15 residues.